These 14 T cell receptor beta chains share one sample of origin, sequenced in a study of neoadjuvant anti-PD-1 for oral cavity cancer. Sequencing used immunoSEQ multiplex PCR; TCRdb keeps in-frame clones, though not all of them. The sample shows 70,000 to 95,000 clones, approximately 80% of them seen only once. Sequencing used PBMCs, obtained before nivolumab (anti-PD-1) treatment. All receptors come from a person between 35 and 79 years old with oral cavity squamous cell carcinoma.

The chain links TRBV6-5 to TRBJ2-7; 7 bases line up with TRBD1. Germline V gives CDR1 MNHEY, CDR2 SVGAGI. V dropped 2 bases and J dropped 3; count of bases not matched to a gene: 4. The CDR3 has 14 residues. The CDR3 DNA reads as TGTGCCAGCAGTTACGGGACAGAACTCTACGAGCAGTACTTC. Amino acid sequence: CASSYGTELYEQYF.

The rearrangement uses TRBV7-6 and TRBJ2-7; no reliable D call. Per germline, CDR1 SGHVS and CDR2 FNYEAQ. This CDR3 has 16 residues. V lost 2 bases to trimming and J lost 0 bases, with 14 bases between them. Here the CDR3 reads CASSLIQSPSSYEQYF. CDR3 coding DNA: TGTGCCAGCAGCTTAATTCAGAGTCCGAGCTCCTACGAGCAGTACTTC.

The chain employs TRBV7-8 and TRBJ2-7; no clear D gene. Germline values: CDR1 SGHVS, CDR2 FQNEAQ. This CDR3 has 16 residues. V gave up 3 bases and J gave up 3 bases, with 18 bases separating them. CDR3 in amino acids: CASSFDAGSQNYEQYF. CDR3 in DNA: TGTGCCAGCAGCTTCGATGCCGGGTCCCAAAACTACGAGCAGTACTTC.

The chain joins TRBV11-3 to TRBJ1-1; TRBD1 is a possible D gene (6 bases). V lost 1 base and J 4 bases, leaving 10 bases between the germline ends. The CDR3 covers 14 residues. Germline CDR1 SGHNT, CDR2 YENEEA. The CDR3 spells CASSLAAGATEAFF. The CDR3 region has the DNA TGTGCCAGCAGCTTAGCGGCAGGGGCCACTGAAGCTTTCTTT.

The chain couples TRBV10-3 to TRBJ2-2; D gene unclear. The CDR3 covers 11 residues. The germline gives CDR1 ENHRY, CDR2 SYGVKD. Deletions cut 4 bases from V and 6 bases from J, with 3 bases between. DNA of the CDR3: TGTGCCATCAGTGGGGCCGGGGAGCTGTTTTTT. Residues: CAISGAGELFF.

The J gene is TRBJ2-7, the V gene TRBV7-6, with D possibly being TRBD2 (6 bases). V was shortened by 7 bases and J by 4 bases, with 14 bases between the two germline ends. The CDR3 runs 13 residues. The germline V gene has CDR1 SGHVS and CDR2 FNYEAQ. The CDR3 spells CASTPGLAYEQYF. CDR3 DNA sequence: TGTGCCAGCACCCCTGGTCTAGCGTACGAGCAGTACTTC.

CDR3 in amino acids: CASSAGLAGTGRTDTQYF. The CDR3 DNA reads TGTGCCAGCAGTGCGGGACTAGCGGGCACGGGGCGCACAGATACGCAGTATTTT. The chain recombines TRBV27 with TRBJ2-3; 12 bases are a match to TRBD2. V shed 5 bases, J shed 1 base, and the junction held 10 bases outside the gene matches. This CDR3 has 18 amino acids. Germline V lookup: CDR1 MNHEY, CDR2 SMNVEV (reference sequence).

The V call is TRBV7-8, the J call TRBJ2-7, with 9 nucleotides matching TRBD1. V lost 3 bases and J lost 4; bases outside the gene matches: 13. The CDR3 length is 17 residues. Germline loops: CDR1 SGHVS, CDR2 FQNEAQ. For the CDR3, the DNA is TGTGCCAGCAGCTTTAGGGACAGGGAAGGAAGGGGGTACGAGCAGTACTTC. Protein sequence: CASSFRDREGRGYEQYF.

V is TRBV28 and J is TRBJ1-1; D gene uncertain. CDR1 is MDHEN and CDR2 is SYDVKM in the germline V gene. The ends were cut back, 2 bases at V and 1 base at J, with 5 bases in the middle. The CDR3 covers 13 residues. CDR3 sequence reads: CASSLLGNTEAFF. Here the CDR3 DNA reads TGTGCCAGCAGTTTACTTGGGAACACTGAAGCTTTCTTT.

This clone was seen more than once but under ten times. The rearrangement uses TRBV5-4 and TRBJ1-2; 9 bases are a match to TRBD1. V gave up 1 base and J gave up 1 base; unmatched junction bases: 5. Germline V lookup: CDR1 SGHNT, CDR2 YYREEE (reference sequence). The CDR3 extends over 16 amino acids. In DNA, the CDR3 is TGTGCCAGCAGCTTGTCGGGACAGGGCGGTAACTATGGCTACACCTTC. Protein sequence: CASSLSGQGGNYGYTF.

The chain links TRBV29-1 to TRBJ2-1; 10 bases align to TRBD2. The CDR3 totals 14 residues. Losses at the gene ends were 2 bases for V and 5 bases for J; bases not matched to a gene: 3. Germline V gene data show CDR1 as SQVTM and CDR2 as ANQGSEA. The CDR3 nucleotides are TGCAGCGTTGAAAGGACTAGCGGCAACAATGAGCAGTTCTTC. It specifies CSVERTSGNNEQFF.

CDR3 DNA sequence: TGTGCCAGCAGTGACAGCTCCTACGAGCAGTACTTC. It translates to CASSDSSYEQYF. This rearrangement joins TRBV2 to TRBJ2-7; D gene ambiguous. The CDR3 spans 12 residues. V was clipped by 3 bases and J by 0 bases, with 3 bases between them. Germline values: CDR1 SNHLY, CDR2 FYNNEI. Together with reference TRBV2 and TRBJ2-7, the CDR3 gives the full variable domain: EPEVTQTPSHQVTQMGQEVILRCVPISNHLYFYWYRQILGQKVEFLVSFYNNEISEKSEIFDDQFSVERPDGSNFTLKIRSTKLEDSAMYFCASSDSSYEQYFGPGTRLTVT.

This clone appeared a few times. The V gene is TRBV2, the J gene TRBJ1-1; D might be TRBD1 (5 bases). The CDR3 is 15 amino acids. V was clipped by 4 bases and J by 1 base, with 13 bases between them. Germline V CDR1 and CDR2: SNHLY, FYNNEI. CDR3: CASSGQGVRNTEAFF. Here the CDR3 DNA reads TGTGCCAGCAGTGGGCAAGGGGTCAGGAACACTGAAGCTTTCTTT. The full variable domain, its missing parts supplied by reference TRBV2 and TRBJ1-1, is EPEVTQTPSHQVTQMGQEVILRCVPISNHLYFYWYRQILGQKVEFLVSFYNNEISEKSEIFDDQFSVERPDGSNFTLKIRSTKLEDSAMYFCASSGQGVRNTEAFFGQGTRLTVV.

The V and J genes are TRBV5-1 and TRBJ2-7; 9 positions agree with TRBD1. The germline CDR1 and CDR2 sequences are SGHRS and YFSETQ. V gave up 0 bases and J gave up 5 bases; unmatched junction bases: 0. The CDR3 covers 13 residues. The CDR3 reads CASSLDRGHEQYF. CDR3 bases: TGCGCCAGCAGCTTGGACAGGGGGCACGAGCAGTACTTC.